Listed here is a single TCR beta chain. Its antigen is currently unknown. The sample originates from a study of blood T cells in healthy people across ages. Regarding the study as a whole: Getting older went along with TCR beta diversity per million T cells dropping roughly linearly. Investigators treated diversity estimates from one million T cells as underestimates.

The CDR3 is 13 amino acids. V gave up 6 bases and J gave up 4 bases, with 10 bases separating them. Per the germline V gene, CDR1 is MNHEY and CDR2 is SVGAGI. A sample-barcoded 5' primer and a J-beta primer mix were used in a second PCR of roughly 7 to 11 cycles. Each single sample gave us at least 2.5 million CDR3-containing paired-end reads. TCRdb passed the 5' RACE reads through MiXCR, listing each CDR3 protein once. The sample yields some 1 million distinct CDR3 sequences, 40% to 45% seen once. The rearrangement links TRBV6-5 to TRBJ1-5, with unresolved D. The specimen was blood. The receptor comes from a woman aged 60 to 75 in good health. The CDR3 DNA reads TGTGCCAGCAGCCATGGACGGAATCAGCCCCAGCATTTT. Residues: CASSHGRNQPQHF.